These T cell receptor beta chains were read from a single sample in a study of T cell repertoires in cytomegalovirus infection. These receptors have no known antigen. TCRdb analysed the reads with MiXCR anew, one entry per CDR3 protein. The data show about 120,000 distinct CDR3 sequences, about 9.5% seen once. The sequenced sample was PBMCs, sequenced either directly or after in vitro stimulation (not recorded which). The receptors shown here come from a human donor in good health (CMV status not recorded). Some clones in this sample may be carry-over from other donors' samples. Both conserved end residues are part of each CDR3. The order of the fields is D gene, J gene, V gene, CDR3 length, clone size, CDR3 DNA, CDR3 protein. The D gene is left open where the match is weak. Not all rows give a size; the values are once, few, many and, for expanded clones, a class.

. | TRBJ1-1 | TRBV7-4 | 13 | few | TGTGCCAGCAGCCGTAACTTGAACACTGAAGCTTTCTTT | CASSRNLNTEAFF
. | TRBJ2-3 | TRBV6-1 | 15 | many | TGTGCCAGCAGAGAGACTGCCCACATCGCAGATACGCAGTATTTT | CASRETAHIADTQYF
TRBD2 | TRBJ2-5 | TRBV7-6 | 15 | many | TGTGCCAGCAGCTTAAGGACTAGCGGGGATGAGACCCAGTACTTC | CASSLRTSGDETQYF
. | TRBJ2-6 | TRBV7-9 | 16 | many | TGTGCCAGCAGCTTAGAGGGCCACTCTGGGGCCAACGTCCTGACTTTC | CASSLEGHSGANVLTF
. | TRBJ1-1 | TRBV12-3/TRBV12-4 | 13 | many | TGTGCCAGCAGTGCTACAAGAAACACTGAAGCTTTCTTT | CASSATRNTEAFF
TRBD2 | TRBJ2-5 | TRBV20-1 | 14 | few | TGCAGTGCGGGTAGCGGGAGGATACGGGAGACCCAGTACTTC | CSAGSGRIRETQYF
. | TRBJ2-3 | TRBV7-2 | 12 | many | TGTGCCAGCAGCCCCTACACAGATACGCAGTATTTT | CASSPYTDTQYF
. | TRBJ2-5 | TRBV27 | 14 | many | TGTGCCAGCAGTCCGTGGACAGCGCAAGAGACCCAGTACTTC | CASSPWTAQETQYF
TRBD2 | TRBJ2-3 | TRBV19 | 17 | . | TGTGCCAGTAGTATGGGACTACTAGCGGGAGGAACAGATACGCAGTATTTT | CASSMGLLAGGTDTQYF
. | TRBJ2-3 | TRBV7-9 | 16 | . | TGTGCCAGCAGCTTAGGGGGGCGGCCGAGCACAGATACGCAGTATTTT | CASSLGGRPSTDTQYF
. | TRBJ2-3 | TRBV11-2 | 14 | many | TGTGCCAGCAGCCTCACATCGGCCACAGATACGCAGTATTTT | CASSLTSATDTQYF
. | TRBJ1-5 | TRBV20-1 | 14 | few | TGCAGTGCTAGAGGTCAGGGAGTTAATCAGCCCCAGCATTTT | CSARGQGVNQPQHF
. | TRBJ1-1 | TRBV29-1 | 15 | few | TGCAGCGTTGAAGCGCACGGCCGAAGGGACACTGAAGCTTTCTTT | CSVEAHGRRDTEAFF
. | TRBJ2-3 | TRBV7-2 | 16 | many | TGTGCCAGCAGCTTAAGTCTGGGGGTTAGCACAGATACGCAGTATTTT | CASSLSLGVSTDTQYF
. | TRBJ2-1 | TRBV6-2/TRBV6-3 | 13 | many | TGTGCCAGCAGTTACTCTCCCCGCAATGAGCAGTTCTTC | CASSYSPRNEQFF
TRBD1 | TRBJ1-5 | TRBV5-8 | 15 | many | TGTGCCAGCAGTTCGGGACAGTACCTCGATCAGCCCCAGCATTTT | CASSSGQYLDQPQHF
TRBD1 | TRBJ2-5 | TRBV19 | 14 | many | TGTGCCAGTAGTGTGTACAGGGGCCAAGAGACCCAGTACTTC | CASSVYRGQETQYF
TRBD1 | TRBJ2-6 | TRBV6-6 | 15 | . | TGTGCCAGCACTCCAGGGGGCGCTGGGGCCAACGTCCTGACTTTC | CASTPGGAGANVLTF
. | TRBJ1-5 | TRBV12-3/TRBV12-4 | 15 | many | TGTGCCAGCAGTTTAGCGCGGATCCTCAATCAGCCCCAGCATTTT | CASSLARILNQPQHF
TRBD2 | TRBJ2-4 | TRBV7-2 | 16 | few | TGTGCCAGCAGCTTAGGGGGGCTAGCGGGAAGGAATGTTCAGTACTTC | CASSLGGLAGRNVQYF
. | TRBJ1-5 | TRBV27 | 13 | many | TGTGCCAGCAGGGGACGGGTCAATCAGCCCCAGCATTTT | CASRGRVNQPQHF
. | TRBJ1-5 | TRBV6-6 | 14 | . | TGTGCCAGCAGTTACAAGCGGGGGAAGCAGCCCCAGCATTTT | CASSYKRGKQPQHF
. | TRBJ2-5 | TRBV7-8 | 15 | many | TGTGCCAGCAGCTTTCTTAATGGAGAGGGGGAGACCCAGTACTTC | CASSFLNGEGETQYF
. | TRBJ2-1 | TRBV19 | 13 | many | TGTGCCAGTAGTCGGGCCACCTACAATGAGCAGTTCTTC | CASSRATYNEQFF
. | TRBJ1-5 | TRBV6-5 | 15 | many | TGTGCCAGCAGACCTAAATTTGGATCGGGACAGCCCCAGCATTTT | CASRPKFGSGQPQHF
TRBD1 | TRBJ2-1 | TRBV7-2 | 15 | many | TGTGCCAGCAGCTATAGACAGGGGGGGCGAAATGAGCAGTTCTTC | CASSYRQGGRNEQFF
TRBD1 | TRBJ2-7 | TRBV6-5 | 16 | few | TGTGCCAGCAGTTACTCCCGGACAGGGGCCGCCTACGAGCAGTACTTC | CASSYSRTGAAYEQYF
. | TRBJ1-5 | TRBV10-3 | 15 | few | TGTGCCATCAGTGAGTCGGGGGGGATGGGTCAGCCCCAGCATTTT | CAISESGGMGQPQHF
TRBD1 | TRBJ1-1 | TRBV6-2/TRBV6-3 | 14 | many | TGTGCCAGCAGTTATTTTTCCGACAGGGGTGAAGCTTTCTTT | CASSYFSDRGEAFF
. | TRBJ1-5 | TRBV7-2 | 15 | many | TGTGCCAGCAGCTTATCCGGGGCCCCCAATCAGCCCCAGCATTTT | CASSLSGAPNQPQHF
. | TRBJ1-5 | TRBV6-1 | 15 | many | TGTGCCAGCAGCCAAGGACAGATTAGCGGTCAGCCCCAGCATTTT | CASSQGQISGQPQHF
. | TRBJ2-7 | TRBV27 | 18 | many | TGTGCCAGCAGTTTATCCGGGCAATGGGGCAGGAGCTCCTACGAGCAGTACTTC | CASSLSGQWGRSSYEQYF
. | TRBJ2-2 | TRBV7-9 | 15 | few | TGTGCCAGCAGCTTAGTAGGAACGAACACCGGGGAGCTGTTTTTT | CASSLVGTNTGELFF
. | TRBJ2-1 | TRBV6-2/TRBV6-3 | 16 | . | TGTGCCAGCAGTTACCGAAAGGGGGAGCTTTACAATGAGCAGTTCTTC | CASSYRKGELYNEQFF
TRBD1 | TRBJ1-5 | TRBV30 | 13 | . | TGTGCCTGGAACAGGGGTAGCAATCAGCCCCAGCATTTT | CAWNRGSNQPQHF
. | TRBJ1-6 | TRBV19 | 14 | . | TGTGCCAGTAGTTGGGACGGCTATGCTTCACCCCTCCACTTT | CASSWDGYASPLHF
. | TRBJ1-1 | TRBV11-2 | 17 | few | TGTGCCAGCAGCTTAAACTCTCGGGCAGGGAGAGGGGCTGAAGCTTTCTTT | CASSLNSRAGRGAEAFF
. | TRBJ1-1 | TRBV7-9 | 13 | many | TGTGCCAGCAGCCCGCCGCCGGGCACTGAAGCTTTCTTT | CASSPPPGTEAFF
TRBD2 | TRBJ2-3 | TRBV11-3 | 16 | few | TGTGCCAGCATGGCGGGAGCCCTTCGGAGGACAGATACGCAGTATTTT | CASMAGALRRTDTQYF
TRBD1 | TRBJ1-6 | TRBV28 | 13 | many | TGTGCCAGCAGGCCCCTTGACAGGGGTCCCCTCCACTTT | CASRPLDRGPLHF
. | TRBJ2-3 | TRBV4-1 | 14 | . | TGCGCCAGCAGCCAGGAGGAGCTGACTGATACGCAGTATTTT | CASSQEELTDTQYF
. | TRBJ1-1 | TRBV7-8 | 14 | many | TGTGCCAGCAGCTCCCTGACAGCGAACACTGAAGCTTTCTTT | CASSSLTANTEAFF
. | TRBJ1-1 | TRBV7-6 | 15 | few | TGTGCCAGCAGCTTAGAGAGTTTGATGAACACTGAAGCTTTCTTT | CASSLESLMNTEAFF
. | TRBJ1-1 | TRBV7-2 | 15 | many | TGTGCCAGCAGCCGTGGGGGGACGGGGAACACTGAAGCTTTCTTT | CASSRGGTGNTEAFF
. | TRBJ1-1 | TRBV7-3 | 13 | many | TGTGCCAGCAGTACGTCTCAGGGGCTGGCGGCTTTCTTT | CASSTSQGLAAFF
TRBD1 | TRBJ2-4 | TRBV19 | 15 | many | TGTGCCAGTAGACTAAACAGGGGCTCCAAAAACATTCAGTACTTC | CASRLNRGSKNIQYF
. | TRBJ2-7 | TRBV7-8 | 14 | . | TGTGCCAGCAGCCCCAGGGATATTATCTACGAGCAGTACTTC | CASSPRDIIYEQYF
. | TRBJ2-7 | TRBV28 | 12 | many | TGTGCCAGCAGTCCTCGCCTCTACGAGCAGTACTTC | CASSPRLYEQYF
. | TRBJ1-1 | TRBV30 | 15 | . | TGTGCCTGGAGTGTACTTAAGATGCTGAACACTGAAGCTTTCTTT | CAWSVLKMLNTEAFF